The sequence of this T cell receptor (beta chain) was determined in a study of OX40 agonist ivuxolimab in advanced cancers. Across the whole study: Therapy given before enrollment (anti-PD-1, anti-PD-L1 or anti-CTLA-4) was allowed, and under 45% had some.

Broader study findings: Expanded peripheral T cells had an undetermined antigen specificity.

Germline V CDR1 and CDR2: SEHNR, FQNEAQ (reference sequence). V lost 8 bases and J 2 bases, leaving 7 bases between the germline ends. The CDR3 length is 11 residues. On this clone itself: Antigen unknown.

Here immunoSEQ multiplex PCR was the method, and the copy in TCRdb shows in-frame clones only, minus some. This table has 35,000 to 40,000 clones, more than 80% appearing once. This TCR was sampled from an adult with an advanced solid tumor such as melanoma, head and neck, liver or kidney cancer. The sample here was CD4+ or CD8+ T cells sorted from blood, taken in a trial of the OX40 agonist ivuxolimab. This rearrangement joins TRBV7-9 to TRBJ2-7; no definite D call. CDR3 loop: CASGPPYEQYF. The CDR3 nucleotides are TGTGCCAGCGGCCCTCCCTACGAGCAGTACTTC.